A single TCR beta chain is shown here with its context. Its antigen is not identified. The data were obtained in a study of shared clonotypes between healthy human individuals. Study conclusions and caveats: Memory subsets generally showed smaller estimated richness than naive subsets did.

Losses at the gene ends were 4 bases for V and 3 bases for J; bases not matched to a gene: 8. The CDR3 length is 16 residues. Germline-derived CDR1 and CDR2 are LGHNA and YSLEER. TCRdb's copy holds only in-frame clones and misses some; the assay was immunoSEQ multiplex PCR. Of 2 million to 2.5 million clones listed, over 85% were seen once; the top ten hold 0.35% to 0.45%. The receptor was derived from a man aged 18 to 35 in good health. Some clones in this sample may be carry-over from other donors' samples. The sequenced sample was naive CD4+ T cells from PBMCs. Subset meaning: CD45RA+ positively selected. V usage is TRBV4-3 and J usage is TRBJ2-3, with TRBD1 matching over 9 bases. The CDR3 here is CASSPHPTGGTDTQYF. For the CDR3, the DNA is TGCGCCAGCAGCCCACATCCGACAGGGGGTACAGATACGCAGTATTTT.